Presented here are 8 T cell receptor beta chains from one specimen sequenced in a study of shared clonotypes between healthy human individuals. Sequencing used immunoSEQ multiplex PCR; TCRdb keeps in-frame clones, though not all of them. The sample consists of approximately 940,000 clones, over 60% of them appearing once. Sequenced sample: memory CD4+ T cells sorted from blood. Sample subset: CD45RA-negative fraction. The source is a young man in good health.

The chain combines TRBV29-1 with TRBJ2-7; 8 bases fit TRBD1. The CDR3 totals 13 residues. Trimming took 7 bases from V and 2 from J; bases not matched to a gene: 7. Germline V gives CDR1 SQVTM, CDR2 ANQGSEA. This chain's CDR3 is CSADIQGAYEQYF. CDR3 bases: TGCAGCGCAGACATACAGGGGGCCTACGAGCAGTACTTC.

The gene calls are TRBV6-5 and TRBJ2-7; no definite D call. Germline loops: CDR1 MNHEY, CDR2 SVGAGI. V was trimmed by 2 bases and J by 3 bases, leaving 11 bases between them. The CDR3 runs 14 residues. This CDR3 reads CASSYRDSDYEQYF. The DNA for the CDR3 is TGTGCCAGCAGTTACAGGGATTCGGACTACGAGCAGTACTTC.

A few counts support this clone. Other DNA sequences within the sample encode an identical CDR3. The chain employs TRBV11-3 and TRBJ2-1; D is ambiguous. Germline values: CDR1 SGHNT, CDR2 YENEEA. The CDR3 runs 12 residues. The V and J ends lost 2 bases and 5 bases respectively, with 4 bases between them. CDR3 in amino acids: CASSLNDNEQFF. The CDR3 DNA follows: TGTGCCAGCAGCTTAAACGACAATGAGCAGTTCTTC.

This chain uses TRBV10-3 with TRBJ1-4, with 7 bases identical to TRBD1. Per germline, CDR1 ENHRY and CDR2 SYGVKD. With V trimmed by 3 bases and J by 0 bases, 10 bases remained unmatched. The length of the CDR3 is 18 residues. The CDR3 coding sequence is TGTGCCATCAGTGACCGACAGGGAGACCTTGCAACTAATGAAAAACTGTTTTTT. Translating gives CAISDRQGDLATNEKLFF.

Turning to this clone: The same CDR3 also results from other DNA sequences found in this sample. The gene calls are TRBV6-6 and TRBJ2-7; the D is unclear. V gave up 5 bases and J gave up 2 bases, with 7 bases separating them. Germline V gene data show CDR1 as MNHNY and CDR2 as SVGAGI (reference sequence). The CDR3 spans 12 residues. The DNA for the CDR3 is TGTGCCAGCAGTCCTGATGCCTACGAGCAGTACTTC. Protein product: CASSPDAYEQYF.

The CDR3 DNA reads as TGCAGCTACAGAGAGAATGAAAAACTGTTTTTT. Translated: CSYRENEKLFF. This chain links TRBV29-1 with TRBJ1-4, with D uncertain. This CDR3 comprises 11 residues. Germline CDR1 is SQVTM and CDR2 is ANQGSEA. With 8 bases removed from V and 5 bases from J, the gap between germline ends came to 9 bases.

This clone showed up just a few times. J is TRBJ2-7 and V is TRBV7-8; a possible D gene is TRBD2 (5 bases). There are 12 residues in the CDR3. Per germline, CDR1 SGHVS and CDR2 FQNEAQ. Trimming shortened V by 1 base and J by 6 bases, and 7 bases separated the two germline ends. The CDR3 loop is CASSLERLEQYF. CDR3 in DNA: TGTGCCAGCAGCTTAGAGCGGCTCGAGCAGTACTTC.

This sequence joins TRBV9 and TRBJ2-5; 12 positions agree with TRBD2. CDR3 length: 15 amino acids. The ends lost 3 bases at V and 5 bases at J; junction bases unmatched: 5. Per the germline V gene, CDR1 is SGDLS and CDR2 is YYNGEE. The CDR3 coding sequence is TGTGCCAGCAGCGCCGGGACTAGCGGGTTGGAGACCCAGTACTTC. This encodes CASSAGTSGLETQYF.